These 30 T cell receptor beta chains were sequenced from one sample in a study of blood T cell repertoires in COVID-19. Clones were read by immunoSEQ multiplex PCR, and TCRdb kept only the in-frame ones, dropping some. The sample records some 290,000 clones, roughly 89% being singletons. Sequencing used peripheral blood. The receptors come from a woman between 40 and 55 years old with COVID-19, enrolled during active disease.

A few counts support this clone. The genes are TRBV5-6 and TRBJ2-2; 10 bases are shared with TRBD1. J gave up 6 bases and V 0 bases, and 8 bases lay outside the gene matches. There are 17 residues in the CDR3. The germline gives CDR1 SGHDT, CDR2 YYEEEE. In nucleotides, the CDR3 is TGTGCCAGCAGCTTGGTGACAGGGGGCGGATATCCCGGGGAGCTGTTTTTT. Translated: CASSLVTGGGYPGELFF.

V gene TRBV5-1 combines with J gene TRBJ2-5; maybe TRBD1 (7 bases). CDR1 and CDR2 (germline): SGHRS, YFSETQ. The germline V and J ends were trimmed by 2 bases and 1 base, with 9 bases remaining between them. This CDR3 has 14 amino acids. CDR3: CASSFRGAQETQYF. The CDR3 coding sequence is TGCGCCAGCAGCTTCAGGGGGGCCCAAGAGACCCAGTACTTC.

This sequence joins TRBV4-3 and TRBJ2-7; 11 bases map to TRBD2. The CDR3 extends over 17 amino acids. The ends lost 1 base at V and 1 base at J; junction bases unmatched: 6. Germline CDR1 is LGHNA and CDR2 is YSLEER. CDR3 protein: CASSQGSGLAVSYEQYF. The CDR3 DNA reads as TGCGCCAGCAGCCAAGGGTCGGGACTAGCGGTGTCCTACGAGCAGTACTTC.

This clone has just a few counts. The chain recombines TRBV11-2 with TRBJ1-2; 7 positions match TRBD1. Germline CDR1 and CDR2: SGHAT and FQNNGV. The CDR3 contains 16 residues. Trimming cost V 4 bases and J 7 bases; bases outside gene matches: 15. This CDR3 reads CASSWGDRIQGGGYTF. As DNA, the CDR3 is TGTGCCAGCAGCTGGGGGGACAGAATCCAAGGGGGTGGCTACACCTTC.

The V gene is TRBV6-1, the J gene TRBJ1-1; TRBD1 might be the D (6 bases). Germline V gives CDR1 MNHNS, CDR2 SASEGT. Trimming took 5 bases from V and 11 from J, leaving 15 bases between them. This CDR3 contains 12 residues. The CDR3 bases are TGTGCCAGCAGTTGGACAGCCTCGGAGGCTTTCTTT. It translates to CASSWTASEAFF.

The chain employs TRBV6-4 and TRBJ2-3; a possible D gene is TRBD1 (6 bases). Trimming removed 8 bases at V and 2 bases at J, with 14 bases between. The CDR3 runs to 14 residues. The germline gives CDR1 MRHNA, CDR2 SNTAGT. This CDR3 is CASSPGTSTDTQYF. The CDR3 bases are TGTGCCAGCTCACCAGGGACATCCACAGATACGCAGTATTTT.

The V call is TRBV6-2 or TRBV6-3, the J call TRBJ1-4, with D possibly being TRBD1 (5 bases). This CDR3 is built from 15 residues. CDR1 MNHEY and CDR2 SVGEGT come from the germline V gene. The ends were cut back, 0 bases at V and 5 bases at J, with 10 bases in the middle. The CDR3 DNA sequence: TGTGCCAGCAGTTACTCGGGGCAGAGCAATGAAAAACTGTTTTTT. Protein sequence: CASSYSGQSNEKLFF.

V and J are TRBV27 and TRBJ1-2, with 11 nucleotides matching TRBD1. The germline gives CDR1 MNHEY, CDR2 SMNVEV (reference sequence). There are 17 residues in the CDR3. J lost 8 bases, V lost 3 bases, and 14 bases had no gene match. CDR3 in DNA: TGTGCCAGCAGTTTTCGTTCATCGTTGGACAGGGGGCTGGGCTACACCTTC. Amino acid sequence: CASSFRSSLDRGLGYTF.

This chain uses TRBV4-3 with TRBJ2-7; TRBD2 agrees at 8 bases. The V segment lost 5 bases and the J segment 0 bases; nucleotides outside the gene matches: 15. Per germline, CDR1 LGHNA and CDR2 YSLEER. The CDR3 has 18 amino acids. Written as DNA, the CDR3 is TGCGCCAGCAGCGTAGGTTTTGGGGGGAGCGGGAGCTCCTACGAGCAGTACTTC. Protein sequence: CASSVGFGGSGSSYEQYF.

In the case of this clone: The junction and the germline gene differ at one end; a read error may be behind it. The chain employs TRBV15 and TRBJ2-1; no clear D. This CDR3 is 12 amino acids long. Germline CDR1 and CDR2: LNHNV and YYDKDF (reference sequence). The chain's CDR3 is CATRRDGGEQFF. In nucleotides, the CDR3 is TGTGCCACCAGGAGAGACGGCGGTGAGCAGTTCTTC.

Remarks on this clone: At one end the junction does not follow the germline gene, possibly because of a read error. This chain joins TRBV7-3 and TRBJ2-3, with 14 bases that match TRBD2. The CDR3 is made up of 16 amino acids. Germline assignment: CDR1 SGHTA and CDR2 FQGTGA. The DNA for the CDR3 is TGTGCCAGCAGCCTAGGACTAGCGGGGGGCACAGGTACGCAGTATTTT. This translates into CASSLGLAGGTGTQYF.

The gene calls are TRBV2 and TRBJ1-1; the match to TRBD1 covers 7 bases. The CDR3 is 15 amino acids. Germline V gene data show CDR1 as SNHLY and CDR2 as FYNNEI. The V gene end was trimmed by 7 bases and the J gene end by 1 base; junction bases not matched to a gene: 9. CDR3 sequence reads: CASKSRTGSNTEAFF. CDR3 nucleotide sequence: TGTGCCAGCAAATCCAGGACAGGCTCGAACACTGAAGCTTTCTTT.

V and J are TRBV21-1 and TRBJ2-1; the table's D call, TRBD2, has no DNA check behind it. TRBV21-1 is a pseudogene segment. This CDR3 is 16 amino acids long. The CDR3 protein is CASRKGTSGYYNEQFF. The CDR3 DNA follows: TGTGCCAGCAGAAAAGGGACTAGCGGCTACTACAATGAGCAGTTCTTC.

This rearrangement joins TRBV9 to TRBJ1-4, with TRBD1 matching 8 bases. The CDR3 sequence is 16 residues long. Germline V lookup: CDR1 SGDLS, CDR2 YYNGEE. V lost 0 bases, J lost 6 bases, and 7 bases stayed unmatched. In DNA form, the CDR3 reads TGTGCCAGCAGCGTAGCTCTGGCAGGGGGCGATGAAAAACTGTTTTTT. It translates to CASSVALAGGDEKLFF. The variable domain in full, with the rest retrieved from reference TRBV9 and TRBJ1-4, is DSGVTQTPKHLITATGQRVTLRCSPRSGDLSVYWYQQSLDQGLQFLIQYYNGEERAKGNILERFSAQQFPDLHSELNLSSLELGDSALYFCASSVALAGGDEKLFFGSGTQLSVL.

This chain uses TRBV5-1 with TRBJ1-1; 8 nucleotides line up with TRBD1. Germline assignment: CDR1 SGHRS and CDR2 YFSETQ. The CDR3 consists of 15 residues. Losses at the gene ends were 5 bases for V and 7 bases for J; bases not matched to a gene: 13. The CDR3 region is CASSSAGGEVGEAFF. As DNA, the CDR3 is TGCGCCAGCAGTTCTGCAGGGGGCGAAGTGGGTGAAGCTTTCTTT.

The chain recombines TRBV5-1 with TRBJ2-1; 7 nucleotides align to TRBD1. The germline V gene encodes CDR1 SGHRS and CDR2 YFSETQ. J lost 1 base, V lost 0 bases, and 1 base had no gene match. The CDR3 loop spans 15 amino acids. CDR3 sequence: CASSLEGASYNEQFF. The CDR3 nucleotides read TGCGCCAGCAGCTTGGAGGGGGCGTCCTACAATGAGCAGTTCTTC.

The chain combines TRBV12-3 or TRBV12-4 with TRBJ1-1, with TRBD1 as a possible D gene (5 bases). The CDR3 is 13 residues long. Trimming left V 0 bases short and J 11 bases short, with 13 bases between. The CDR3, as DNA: TGTGCCAGCAGTTTAGCGCGTCAGGGTGGCGCTTTCTTT. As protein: CASSLARQGGAFF.

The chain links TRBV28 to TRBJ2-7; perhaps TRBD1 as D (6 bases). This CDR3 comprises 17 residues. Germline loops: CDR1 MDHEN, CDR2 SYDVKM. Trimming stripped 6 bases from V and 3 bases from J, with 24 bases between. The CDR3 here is CASSLERSGALIYEQYF. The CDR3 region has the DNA TGTGCCAGCAGCCTCGAACGTTCAGGGGCCTTAATCTACGAGCAGTACTTC. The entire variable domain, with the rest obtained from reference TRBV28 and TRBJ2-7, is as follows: DVKVTQSSRYLVKRTGEKVFLECVQDMDHENMFWYRQDPGLGLRLIYFSYDVKMKEKGDIPEGYSVSREKKERFSLILESASTNQTSMYLCASSLERSGALIYEQYFGPGTRLTVT.

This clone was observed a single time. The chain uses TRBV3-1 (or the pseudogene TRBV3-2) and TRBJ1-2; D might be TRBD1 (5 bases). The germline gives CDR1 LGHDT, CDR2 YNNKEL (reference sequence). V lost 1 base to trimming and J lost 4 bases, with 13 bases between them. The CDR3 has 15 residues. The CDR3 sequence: CASSQGAAGIYGYTF. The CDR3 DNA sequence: TGTGCCAGCAGCCAAGGGGCCGCAGGGATCTATGGCTACACCTTC.

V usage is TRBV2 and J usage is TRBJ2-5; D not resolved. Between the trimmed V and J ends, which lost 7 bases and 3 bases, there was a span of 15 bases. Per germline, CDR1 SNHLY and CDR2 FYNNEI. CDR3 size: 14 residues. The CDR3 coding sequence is TGTGCCAGCAAAATCTCCCAGGTTAAAGAGACCCAGTACTTC. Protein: CASKISQVKETQYF.

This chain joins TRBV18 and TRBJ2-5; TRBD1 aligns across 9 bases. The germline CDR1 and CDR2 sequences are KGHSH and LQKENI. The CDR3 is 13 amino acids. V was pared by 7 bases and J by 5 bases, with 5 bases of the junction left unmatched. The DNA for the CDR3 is TGTGCCAGCTTATCCGGGACAGGGGAGACCCAGTACTTC. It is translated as CASLSGTGETQYF.

The CDR3 DNA follows: TGTGCCAGTAGTTCAACAGGGGCCCGAGAGACCCAGTACTTC. This translates into CASSSTGARETQYF. J is TRBJ2-5 and V is TRBV19, with 7 bases identical to TRBD1. Unmatched junction bases numbered 7, after V lost 5 bases and J lost 4 bases. Germline CDR1 LNHDA, CDR2 SQIVND (reference sequence). The CDR3 covers 14 residues.

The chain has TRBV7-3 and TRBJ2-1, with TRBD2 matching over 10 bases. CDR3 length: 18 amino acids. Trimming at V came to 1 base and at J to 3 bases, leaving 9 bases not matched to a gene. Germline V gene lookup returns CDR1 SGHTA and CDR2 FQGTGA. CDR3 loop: CASSLKRGGYLNYNEQFF. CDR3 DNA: TGTGCCAGCAGCTTAAAGCGGGGGGGATACCTGAACTACAATGAGCAGTTCTTC.

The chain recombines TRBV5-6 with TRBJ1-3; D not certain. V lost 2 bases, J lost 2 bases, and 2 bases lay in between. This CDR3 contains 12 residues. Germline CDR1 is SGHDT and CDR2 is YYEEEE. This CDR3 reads CASSFTGNTIYF. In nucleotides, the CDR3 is TGTGCCAGCAGCTTTACTGGAAACACCATATATTTT.

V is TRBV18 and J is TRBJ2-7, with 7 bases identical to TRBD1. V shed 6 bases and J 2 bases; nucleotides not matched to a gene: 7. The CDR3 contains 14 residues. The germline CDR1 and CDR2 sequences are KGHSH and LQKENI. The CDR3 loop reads CASSHDRVTYEQYF. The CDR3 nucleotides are TGTGCCAGCTCGCATGACAGGGTCACCTACGAGCAGTACTTC.

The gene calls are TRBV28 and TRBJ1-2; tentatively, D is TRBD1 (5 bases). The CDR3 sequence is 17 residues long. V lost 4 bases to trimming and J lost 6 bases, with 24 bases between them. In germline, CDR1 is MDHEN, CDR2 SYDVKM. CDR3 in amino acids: CASSSMENPGLWNGYTF. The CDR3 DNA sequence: TGTGCCAGCAGTTCTATGGAAAACCCGGGACTTTGGAATGGCTACACCTTC.

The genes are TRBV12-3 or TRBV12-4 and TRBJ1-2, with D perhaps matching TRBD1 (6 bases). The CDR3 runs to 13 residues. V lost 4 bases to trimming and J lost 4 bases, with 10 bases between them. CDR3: CASSSGRGYGYTF. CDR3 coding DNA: TGTGCCAGCAGTTCCGGCAGGGGCTATGGCTACACCTTC.

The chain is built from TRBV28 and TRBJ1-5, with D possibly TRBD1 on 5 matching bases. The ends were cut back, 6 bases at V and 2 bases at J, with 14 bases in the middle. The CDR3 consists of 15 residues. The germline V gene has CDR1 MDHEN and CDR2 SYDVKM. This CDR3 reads CASSPGGSGNQPQHF. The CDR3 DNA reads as TGTGCCAGCAGCCCGGGGGGGTCGGGCAATCAGCCCCAGCATTTT.

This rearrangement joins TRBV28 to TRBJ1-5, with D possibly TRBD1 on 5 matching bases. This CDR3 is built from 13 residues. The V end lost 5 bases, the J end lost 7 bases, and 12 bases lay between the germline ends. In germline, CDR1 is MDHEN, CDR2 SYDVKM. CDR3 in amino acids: CASSGRAYQPQHF. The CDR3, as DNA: TGTGCCAGCAGTGGCAGGGCCTACCAGCCCCAGCATTTT.

This CDR3 reads CASSLTSGSGETQYF. The CDR3, as DNA: TGTGCCAGCAGTTTGACTAGCGGCTCGGGGGAGACCCAGTACTTC. The V and J genes are TRBV7-6 and TRBJ2-5; 9 nucleotides agree with TRBD2. This CDR3 has 15 residues. V lost 6 bases and J lost 5; bases outside the gene matches: 10. Per the germline V gene, CDR1 is SGHVS and CDR2 is FNYEAQ.